The source of this TCR beta chain is a study of blood T cells in healthy people across ages. General observations from the study: The percentage of naive T cells correlated strongly with TCR beta diversity.

PBMCs were isolated at a quantity of at least 7 million per sample. Combining a sample-barcoded 5' primer with a J-beta primer mix, a second PCR ran for 7 to 11 cycles. All samples gave at least 2.5 million CDR3-containing paired-end reads. TCRdb called the 5' RACE reads again in MiXCR, with one record for every CDR3 protein. This table has 730,000 or so distinct CDR3 sequences, roughly two fifths appearing once. Details on this clonotype: Its antigen is not identified.

CDR3 length: 19 amino acids. V gave up 10 bases and J gave up 2 bases, with 31 bases separating them. CDR1 is KGHDR and CDR2 is SFDVKD in the germline V gene. The receptor was derived from a woman in her sixties or seventies in good health. Sample: blood. The chain uses TRBV24-1 and TRBJ2-5, with D perhaps TRBD1 or TRBD2 (5 bases each). As DNA, the CDR3 is TGTGCCACTCGGGACCCGGATATTGGACGTGCCCAAATTCAAGAGACCCAGTACTTC. Protein: CATRDPDIGRAQIQETQYF.